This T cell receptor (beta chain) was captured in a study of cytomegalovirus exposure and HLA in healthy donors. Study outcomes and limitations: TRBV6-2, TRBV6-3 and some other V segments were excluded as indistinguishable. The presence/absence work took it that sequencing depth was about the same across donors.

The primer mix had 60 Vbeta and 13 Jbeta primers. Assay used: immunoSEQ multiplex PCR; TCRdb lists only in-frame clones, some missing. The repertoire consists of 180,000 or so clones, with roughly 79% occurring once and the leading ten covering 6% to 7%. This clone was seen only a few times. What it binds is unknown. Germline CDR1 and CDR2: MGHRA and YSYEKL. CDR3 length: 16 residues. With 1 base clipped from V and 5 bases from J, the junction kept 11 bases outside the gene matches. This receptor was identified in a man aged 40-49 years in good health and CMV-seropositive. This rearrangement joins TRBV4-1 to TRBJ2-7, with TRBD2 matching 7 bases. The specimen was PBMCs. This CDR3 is CASSQGRGRELDEQYF. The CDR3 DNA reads TGCGCCAGCAGCCAAGGTCGAGGGAGGGAACTAGACGAGCAGTACTTC.